One T cell receptor (beta chain) is described in this entry. The data were produced by immunoSEQ multiplex PCR, yet TCRdb's version contains in-frame clones alone and is incomplete. The sample lists 250,000 to 300,000 clones, about 85% seen once, with 5% to 8% in the top ten. The sample is drawn from a study of blood T cell repertoires in COVID-19. Overall study: COVID-19 samples collected from the United States, Italy and Spain covered acute and convalescent phases.

The ends lost 4 bases at V and 8 bases at J; junction bases unmatched: 8. From germline, CDR1 is LGHDT and CDR2 YNNKEL (reference sequence). The CDR3 spans 14 residues. Participants had their cohort set by participant-reported clinical history. Contact with a PCR-confirmed or clinician-diagnosed COVID-19 case occurred within 2 weeks of entry. Material: PBMCs or T cells enriched from blood (not recorded which). This receptor was identified in a woman aged 45 to 65 who had been exposed to COVID-19. The chain combines TRBV3-1 (or the pseudogene TRBV3-2) with TRBJ1-2; 9 bases are a match to TRBD1. This chain's CDR3 is CASSRGQGQMGYTF. CDR3 bases: TGTGCCAGCAGCCGCGGACAGGGGCAAATGGGCTACACCTTC.